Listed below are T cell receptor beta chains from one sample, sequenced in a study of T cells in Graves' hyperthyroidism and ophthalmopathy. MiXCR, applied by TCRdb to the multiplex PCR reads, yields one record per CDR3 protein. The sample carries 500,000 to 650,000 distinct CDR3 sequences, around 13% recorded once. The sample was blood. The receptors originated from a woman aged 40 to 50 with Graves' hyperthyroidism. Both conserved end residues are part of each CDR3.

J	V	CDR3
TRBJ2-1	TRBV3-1	CASSPLAEMGNEQFF
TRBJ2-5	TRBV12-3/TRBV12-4	CASRDSHQETQYF
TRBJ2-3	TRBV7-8	CASSLGRHDTDTQYF
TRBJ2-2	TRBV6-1	CASIVGMWAGELFF
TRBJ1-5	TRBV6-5	CASSWDGNQPQHF
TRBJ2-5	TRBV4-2	CASSHIGGGLQETQYF
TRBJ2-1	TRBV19	CASSSPQRGLNEQFF
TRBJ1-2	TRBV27	CASSLWAGSLGGYTF
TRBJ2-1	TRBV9	CASSAGQGMGEQFF
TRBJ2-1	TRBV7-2	CASSLGAGGPIYNEQFF
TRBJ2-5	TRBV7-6	CASSLAQTQYF
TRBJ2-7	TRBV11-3	CASSPGDGRGSYEQYF
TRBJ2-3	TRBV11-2	CASSLVGGSSTDTQYF
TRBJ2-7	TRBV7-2	CASSPNYGQRLEQYF
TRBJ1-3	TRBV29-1	CSVTGQGILGSGNTIYF
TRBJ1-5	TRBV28	CASSSRQANSNQPQHF
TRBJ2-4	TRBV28	CASSEVFRGQNIQYF
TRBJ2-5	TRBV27	CASRGTSGTETQCF
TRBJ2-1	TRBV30	CAWRPRLAGVEEQFF
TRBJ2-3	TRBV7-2	CASSLGGVASTDTQYF
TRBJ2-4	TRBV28	CASKARDAGQNIQYF